This is a list of T cell receptor beta chains from one sample in a study of blood T cells in healthy people across ages. TCRdb re-called the 5' RACE reads with MiXCR, one entry per CDR3 protein. The sample lists about 690,000 distinct CDR3 sequences, about 43% seen once, with roughly 30% in the top ten. What was sequenced was blood. The receptors originated from a man older than 75 in good health. Each CDR3 is given with its conserved first and last residue. A D gene is named only where the DNA matches it firmly. Clone size is stated in some rows and not others, as once, few, many or a class when expanded.

>TRBV14|NA|TRBD1|TRBJ1-2
CASSQVGGGAGYSYTF
TGTGCCAGCAGCCAAGTTGGAGGGGGCGCGGGCTATAGCTACACCTTC
>TRBV5-1|NA|NA|TRBJ2-1
CASSLVGTPASYNEQFF
TGCGCCAGCAGCTTGGTAGGGACTCCCGCCTCCTACAATGAGCAGTTCTTC
>TRBV29-1|few|NA|TRBJ2-3
CSVERVKGMTGGTDTQYF
TGCAGCGTTGAACGGGTTAAGGGTATGACGGGGGGCACAGATACGCAGTATTTT
>TRBV28|few|NA|TRBJ1-4
CASSTPTGLEKLFF
TGTGCCAGCAGTACTCCAACAGGGTTGGAAAAACTGTTTTTT
>TRBV20-1|once|NA|TRBJ1-1
CSARPTGQNTEAFF
TGCAGTGCGCGCCCCACCGGGCAGAACACTGAAGCTTTCTTT
>TRBV11-2|many|TRBD1|TRBJ2-6
CASSLGGQGRSGANVLTF
TGTGCCAGCAGCTTAGGAGGACAGGGGAGGTCTGGGGCCAACGTCCTGACTTTC
>TRBV7-3|NA|TRBD2|TRBJ2-3
CAGSSGLAGVADTQYF
TGTGCCGGCAGCTCCGGACTAGCGGGAGTTGCAGATACGCAGTATTTT
>TRBV10-2|NA|NA|TRBJ2-7
CASSDAGGEQYF
TGCGCCAGCAGTGACGCGGGCGGCGAGCAGTACTTC
>TRBV11-3|few|NA|TRBJ2-1
CASSPAAVSGVQFF
TGTGCCAGCAGCCCAGCGGCAGTTAGCGGAGTTCAGTTCTTC
>TRBV12-3/TRBV12-4|NA|TRBD1|TRBJ2-1
CASKWTGGNEQFF
TGTGCCAGCAAATGGACAGGGGGCAATGAGCAGTTCTTC
>TRBV28|NA|NA|TRBJ2-7
CASSIPTGSYEQYF
TGTGCCAGCAGTATTCCAACGGGCTCCTACGAGCAGTACTTC
>TRBV9|few|NA|TRBJ2-1
CASSGGAGEQFF
TGTGCCAGCAGCGGGGGCGCGGGTGAGCAGTTCTTC
>TRBV13|NA|NA|TRBJ2-7
CASSFGTSYERYF
TGTGCCAGCAGCTTTGGGACTTCCTACGAGCGGTACTTC
>TRBV9|once|NA|TRBJ2-1
CASSVGLRDGETQFF
TGTGCCAGCAGCGTAGGATTGAGGGATGGGGAGACCCAGTTCTTC
>TRBV2|NA|TRBD1|TRBJ1-5
CANSSRRQGHQPQHF
TGTGCCAACAGCAGCAGGAGACAGGGTCATCAGCCCCAGCATTTT
>TRBV10-1|NA|TRBD1|TRBJ2-3
CASSESRGTGGTDTQYF
TGCGCCAGCAGTGAGTCGAGGGGGACAGGGGGTACAGATACGCAGTATTTT
>TRBV27|few|TRBD2|TRBJ2-1
CASSRQRGGSYNEQFF
TGTGCCAGCAGTCGCCAGCGGGGGGGCTCCTACAATGAGCAGTTCTTC
>TRBV5-1|NA|TRBD1|TRBJ1-5
CASSTGDSWDQPQHF
TGCGCCAGCAGCACCGGGGACAGTTGGGATCAGCCCCAGCATTTT